The 18 T cell receptor beta chains below were found in one sample sequenced in a study of shared clonotypes between healthy human individuals. Produced via immunoSEQ multiplex PCR; TCRdb's table is partial and in-frame only. Of 2.3 million or so clones in the sample, 85% to 95% are singletons; the top ten hold about 0.39%. The sequenced sample was naive CD4+ T cells from PBMCs. Subset meaning: CD45RA+ positively selected. These receptors originate from a man younger than 30 in good health. Some clones in this sample may be carry-over from other donors' samples.

To note about this clone: The same CDR3 also results from other DNA sequences found in this sample. CDR3 loop: CASSQTGFANYGYTF. The CDR3 region has the DNA TGCGCCAGCAGCCAGACAGGGTTTGCGAACTATGGCTACACCTTC. This sequence joins TRBV5-1 and TRBJ1-2; 7 bases agree with TRBD1. With V trimmed by 4 bases and J by 2 bases, 8 bases remained unmatched. The CDR3 totals 15 residues. The germline V gene has CDR1 SGHRS and CDR2 YFSETQ.

The V call is TRBV2, the J call TRBJ2-1; D ambiguous. The CDR3 totals 11 residues. Trimming cost V 4 bases and J 15 bases, with 13 bases left between them. The germline V gene has CDR1 SNHLY and CDR2 FYNNEI. The CDR3 sequence: CASSVSGRLFF. CDR3 sequence (DNA): TGTGCCAGCAGTGTGTCCGGTAGGTTGTTCTTC.

This sequence joins TRBV21-1 and TRBJ2-7; the D segment call TRBD1 is taken from the table without a DNA check. TRBV21-1 is recorded as a pseudogene. This CDR3 region has 15 residues. The CDR3 region is CASSTRDRGETEQYF. As DNA, the CDR3 is TGTGCCAGCAGCACACGGGACAGGGGAGAGACCGAGCAGTACTTC.

J is TRBJ2-7 and V is TRBV15; possible D gene TRBD2, 5 bases. Deletions cut 2 bases from V and 3 bases from J, with 14 bases between. The germline gives CDR1 LNHNV, CDR2 YYDKDF (reference sequence). This CDR3 is built from 15 residues. This CDR3 reads CATSRPAAGLYEQYF. The CDR3 bases are TGTGCCACCAGCAGACCCGCGGCCGGACTCTACGAGCAGTACTTC.

The chain employs TRBV6-6 and TRBJ2-1; TRBD2 matches 12 bases. Germline V gene data show CDR1 as MNHNY and CDR2 as SVGAGI (reference sequence). V lost 6 bases and J lost 5; bases outside the gene matches: 8. The CDR3 spans 16 residues. CDR3 loop: CASSRTSGDPNNEQFF. The CDR3 DNA is TGTGCCAGCAGCCGGACTAGCGGGGACCCAAACAATGAGCAGTTCTTC.

The chain uses TRBV29-1 and TRBJ1-5; possibly TRBD1 for D (5 bases). The length of the CDR3 is 15 residues. Germline V CDR1 and CDR2: SQVTM, ANQGSEA. V was cut by 6 bases and J by 8 bases, with 23 bases left in between. The CDR3 nucleotides read TGCAGCGTCGAAAACAGCGGGGCCGGGAATGAGCCCCAGCATTTT. Translated, it gives CSVENSGAGNEPQHF.

The table lists this clone with a count of one. This specimen includes other DNA sequences encoding the same CDR3. The chain joins TRBV28 to TRBJ2-1; no clear D gene. Deletions cut 2 bases from V and 7 bases from J, with 3 bases between. From germline, CDR1 is MDHEN and CDR2 SYDVKM. CDR3 length: 11 residues. The CDR3 protein is CASSLANEQFF. Here the CDR3 DNA reads TGTGCCAGCAGTTTAGCAAATGAGCAGTTCTTC.

This chain joins TRBV7-3 and TRBJ2-3; 7 bases map to TRBD1. Germline values: CDR1 SGHTA, CDR2 FQGTGA. CDR3 length: 15 residues. V was pared by 1 base and J by 4 bases, with 5 bases of the junction left unmatched. The CDR3 reads CASSLNRGGSDTQYF. CDR3 bases: TGTGCCAGCAGCTTAAACAGGGGTGGATCAGATACGCAGTATTTT.

The chain combines TRBV2 with TRBJ1-2; 10 positions match TRBD1. This CDR3 is 13 amino acids long. Germline CDR1 reads SNHLY; CDR2 reads FYNNEI. Trimming took 6 bases from V and 10 from J; bases not matched to a gene: 8. Here the CDR3 reads CASRETGGSAYTF. The DNA of the CDR3 is TGTGCCAGCAGGGAGACAGGGGGCTCGGCCTACACCTTC.

This chain joins TRBV5-1 and TRBJ2-7, with D perhaps TRBD1 or TRBD2 (6 bases each). Germline CDR1 and CDR2: SGHRS and YFSETQ. V lost 4 bases and J lost 1, with 12 bases in between. CDR3 size: 14 residues. CDR3 DNA sequence: TGCGCCAGCAGCAGGGGGGCGAATTCCTACGAGCAGTACTTC. Its translation: CASSRGANSYEQYF.

V gene TRBV5-1 combines with J gene TRBJ1-1; TRBD1 matches at 8 bases. The J segment lost 3 bases and the V segment lost 3 bases, leaving 4 bases of the junction unmatched. This CDR3 region has 14 residues. Germline CDR1 reads SGHRS; CDR2 reads YFSETQ. The CDR3 DNA is TGCGCCAGCAGCTCCAGGGGGCTGGACACTGAAGCTTTCTTT. Amino acid sequence: CASSSRGLDTEAFF.

The genes are TRBV10-3 and TRBJ2-3; 7 bases match TRBD2. V lost 6 bases, J lost 2 bases, and 11 bases stayed unmatched. This CDR3 region has 16 residues. Germline CDR1 ENHRY, CDR2 SYGVKD. CDR3 bases: TGTGCCATCAGGATCCATGGGGGGGGTGTCACAGATACGCAGTATTTT. Amino acid sequence: CAIRIHGGGVTDTQYF.

This sequence joins TRBV18 and TRBJ1-2, with 12 bases matching TRBD1. V trimming: 4 bases; J trimming: 6 bases; junction bases outside the gene matches: 3. This CDR3 has 14 amino acids. The germline CDR1 and CDR2 sequences are KGHSH and LQKENI. CDR3 nucleotides: TGTGCCAGCTCACTGGGACAGGGGGCCGATGGCTACACCTTC. It specifies CASSLGQGADGYTF.

The V gene is TRBV11-3, the J gene TRBJ1-2, with 8 bases lining up with TRBD1. CDR1 is SGHNT and CDR2 is YENEEA in the germline V gene. After removal of 10 bases from V and 4 bases from J, the junction contained 17 bases not matched to a gene. This CDR3 comprises 16 residues. The CDR3 nucleotides are TGTGCCAAAGGATACAAAAATACAGGGGGGGGCTATGGCTACACCTTC. This sequence encodes CAKGYKNTGGGYGYTF.

The chain joins TRBV28 to TRBJ2-7, with D unclear. Germline V CDR1 and CDR2: MDHEN, SYDVKM. V gave up 4 bases and J gave up 0 bases, with 22 bases separating them. The CDR3 runs 18 residues. The CDR3, as DNA: TGTGCCAGCAGTTCATATTGGCCATCCTTGTACAGCTCCTACGAGCAGTACTTC. Its protein product is CASSSYWPSLYSSYEQYF.

This clone was detected once. J is TRBJ2-1 and V is TRBV5-1, with D tentatively TRBD1 or TRBD2 (6 bases each). The CDR3 runs to 15 residues. Deletions cut 5 bases from V and 8 bases from J, with 20 bases between. Germline assignment: CDR1 SGHRS and CDR2 YFSETQ. This chain's CDR3 is CASRGTTGLFHEQFF. The CDR3 bases are TGCGCCAGCAGAGGGACAACGGGACTCTTCCATGAGCAGTTCTTC.

The gene calls are TRBV14 and TRBJ1-3; no reliable D call. Looked up from germline, CDR1 is SGHDN and CDR2 is FVKESK. The CDR3 has 14 residues. V lost 4 bases, J lost 0 bases, and 7 bases lay in between. CDR3 nucleotides: TGTGCCAGCAGCCCTTATAGCTCTGGAAACACCATATATTTT. Translating it yields CASSPYSSGNTIYF.

The gene calls are TRBV2 and TRBJ2-2, with D uncertain. The CDR3 has 16 amino acids. Germline V gene data show CDR1 as SNHLY and CDR2 as FYNNEI. Trimming took off 0 bases at V and 3 bases at J, with 11 bases between the two ends. CDR3 sequence: CASSEAQGRYTGELFF. The DNA of the CDR3 is TGTGCCAGCAGTGAAGCGCAAGGCAGGTACACCGGGGAGCTGTTTTTT.